The 31 T cell receptor beta chains below all came from one sample that was sequenced in a study of blood T cells in healthy people across ages. Combining a sample-barcoded 5' primer with a J-beta primer mix, a second PCR ran for 7 to 11 cycles. TCRdb called the 5' RACE reads again in MiXCR, with one record for every CDR3 protein. The data hold about 930,000 distinct CDR3 sequences, with around 29% observed a single time. Separately, the same data were catalogued under a study of T cells of mothers and their children.

Sequences were obtained from blood. These receptors all come from a woman aged 40 to 49 in good health.

This clonotype was seen ten or more times. The V call is TRBV7-2, the J call TRBJ2-5; D unresolved. Germline V gene lookup returns CDR1 SGHTA and CDR2 FQGNSA. V was clipped by 2 bases and J by 4 bases, with 11 bases between them. The CDR3 has 14 residues. CDR3 residues: CASSLMRGRETQYF. CDR3 sequence (DNA): TGTGCCAGCAGCTTAATGCGAGGAAGAGAGACCCAGTACTTC.

This clonotype was counted a single time. The J gene is TRBJ2-7, the V gene TRBV2, with D uncertain. The germline V gene has CDR1 SNHLY and CDR2 FYNNEI. The CDR3 sequence is 13 residues long. V was clipped by 7 bases and J by 0 bases, with 10 bases between them. CDR3 in DNA: TGTGCCAGCACGGGCTGGAGCTCCTACGAGCAGTACTTC. Translated: CASTGWSSYEQYF.

This clonotype was detected only a few times. The genes are TRBV30 and TRBJ1-1; TRBD1 is a possible D gene (6 bases). CDR3 length: 15 residues. V was cut by 2 bases and J by 5 bases, with 18 bases left in between. CDR1 and CDR2 (germline): GTSNPN, SVGIG (reference sequence). The CDR3 region is CAWSFPTGRGTEAFF. CDR3 nucleotides: TGTGCCTGGAGTTTCCCAACAGGGAGGGGGACTGAAGCTTTCTTT.

This rearrangement joins TRBV28 to TRBJ1-5, with D perhaps TRBD1 (5 bases). The CDR3 covers 14 residues. Trimming stripped 3 bases from V and 2 bases from J, with 8 bases between. Germline lookup yields CDR1 MDHEN and CDR2 SYDVKM. The chain's CDR3 is CASSFLQGNQPQHF. In DNA form, the CDR3 reads TGTGCCAGCAGTTTTTTACAGGGCAATCAGCCCCAGCATTTT.

The gene calls are TRBV9 and TRBJ1-1; D is undetermined. Trimming took 3 bases from V and 11 from J, leaving 17 bases between them. Germline assignment: CDR1 SGDLS and CDR2 YYNGEE. CDR3 length: 13 amino acids. The chain's CDR3 is CASSAGEGLRAFF. CDR3 nucleotides: TGTGCCAGCAGCGCCGGGGAGGGCTTGAGGGCTTTCTTT.

This clonotype was detected only a few times. The genes are TRBV20-1 and TRBJ1-2; the match to TRBD1 covers 9 bases. Trimming removed 6 bases from V and 3 bases from J; junction bases left unmatched: 11. CDR1 DFQATT and CDR2 SNEGSKA come from the germline V gene (reference sequence). The CDR3 has 15 amino acids. For the CDR3, the DNA is TGCAGTGCCAAAACGGACAGGGGAATTCACTATGGCTACACCTTC. Its protein is CSAKTDRGIHYGYTF.

This clonotype has at least ten counts. The gene calls are TRBV7-2 and TRBJ2-1; TRBD2 aligns across 11 bases. V lost 4 bases and J lost 7; bases outside the gene matches: 9. Germline CDR1 SGHTA, CDR2 FQGNSA. This CDR3 region has 16 residues. For the CDR3, the DNA is TGTGCCAGCAGCTCTACGACTAGCGGGGCCCTGAATGAGCAGTTCTTC. Its protein product is CASSSTTSGALNEQFF.

This clonotype was observed many times. The rearrangement uses TRBV7-2 and TRBJ2-1; 9 bases fit TRBD2. J was trimmed by 2 bases and V by 2 bases; bases with no gene match: 4. The CDR3 loop spans 16 amino acids. Germline loops: CDR1 SGHTA, CDR2 FQGNSA. CDR3: CASSLLAGQTYNEQFF. The CDR3 DNA reads as TGTGCCAGCAGCTTACTAGCGGGACAGACCTACAATGAGCAGTTCTTC.

This clonotype was recorded a few times. A read error is possible here, since a much larger clone lies one base away. The rearrangement joins TRBV7-2 to TRBJ2-4; no clear D. Gene TRBJ2-7 matches the end of the DNA better, so the J call may be wrong. The CDR3 sequence is 14 residues long. Germline CDR1 is SGHTA and CDR2 is FQGNSA. Here the CDR3 DNA reads TGTGCCAGCAGCGCCTACCTCGAGACGGACGAGCAGTACTTC. This codes for CASSAYLETDEQYF.

This clonotype has more than one count but fewer than ten. CDR3 in DNA: TGTGCCAGCAGCTTGCCAGGGAGTGGGGCATACTATGGCTACACCTTC. Amino acids: CASSLPGSGAYYGYTF. The rearrangement links TRBV5-6 to TRBJ1-2; D is perhaps TRBD1 (5 bases). CDR1 and CDR2 (germline): SGHDT, YYEEEE. Trimming removed 1 base at V and 3 bases at J, with 16 bases between. The CDR3 consists of 16 residues.

The rearrangement uses TRBV12-3 or TRBV12-4 and TRBJ1-1, with D possibly being TRBD1 (6 bases). The length of the CDR3 is 17 residues. V dropped 6 bases and J dropped 0 bases, with 20 bases sitting between them. The CDR3 sequence: CASSPRGGIPVNTEAFF. In DNA form, the CDR3 reads TGTGCCAGCAGCCCGAGGGGGGGGATCCCCGTGAACACTGAAGCTTTCTTT.

V and J are TRBV28 and TRBJ2-3; the match to TRBD2 covers 11 bases. Per germline, CDR1 MDHEN and CDR2 SYDVKM. Losses at the gene ends were 4 bases for V and 7 bases for J; bases not matched to a gene: 10. The CDR3 is made up of 16 amino acids. CDR3 region: CASSSPSGGPGNTQYF. CDR3 DNA: TGTGCCAGCAGTTCACCTAGCGGGGGGCCCGGGAATACGCAGTATTTT.

This clonotype was detected many times. V is TRBV29-1 and J is TRBJ2-7; D is possibly TRBD1 (7 bases). Trimming took 4 bases from V and 5 from J, leaving 15 bases between them. The V gene's germline CDR1 is SQVTM and CDR2 ANQGSEA. This CDR3 comprises 13 residues. CDR3 amino acids: CSVVRQGGHEQYF. CDR3 nucleotides: TGCAGCGTTGTGCGTCAGGGGGGCCACGAGCAGTACTTC.

This clonotype appeared many times. V usage is TRBV20-1 and J usage is TRBJ1-2; TRBD1 aligns across 12 bases. CDR1 is DFQATT, CDR2 SNEGSKA, per germline (reference sequence). V gave up 6 bases and J gave up 4 bases; unmatched junction bases: 9. CDR3 length: 15 amino acids. The chain's CDR3 is CSASPGTGGRYGYTF. The CDR3 nucleotides are TGCAGTGCAAGCCCGGGGACAGGGGGCCGCTATGGCTACACCTTC.

This clonotype was observed a handful of times. Here the CDR3 reads CASSSSPNEQFF. DNA of the CDR3: TGTGCCAGCAGCTCGAGCCCCAATGAGCAGTTCTTC. V and J are TRBV11-2 and TRBJ2-1, with D uncertain. This CDR3 spans 12 amino acids. Germline CDR1 reads SGHAT; CDR2 reads FQNNGV. V gave up 4 bases and J gave up 6 bases, with 7 bases separating them.

In this sample, this clonotype turned up a few times. The V gene is TRBV15, the J gene TRBJ2-3, with D perhaps assigned TRBD1 or TRBD2 (5 bases each). The CDR3 is 13 amino acids. Looked up from germline, CDR1 is LNHNV and CDR2 is YYDKDF (reference sequence). With 8 bases removed from V and 0 bases from J, the gap between germline ends came to 9 bases. The CDR3 coding sequence is TGTGCCACCTCGGGACGGAGCACAGATACGCAGTATTTT. It specifies CATSGRSTDTQYF.

This clonotype was found many times. The CDR3 sequence is CASSQQGLIGTDTQYF. Written as DNA, the CDR3 is TGTGCCAGCAGCCAACAGGGCCTTATTGGCACAGATACGCAGTATTTT. This chain joins TRBV7-2 and TRBJ2-3; possibly TRBD1 for D (6 bases). V lost 5 bases and J lost 1, with 16 bases in between. This CDR3 is built from 16 residues. CDR1 SGHTA and CDR2 FQGNSA come from the germline V gene.

V is TRBV7-9 and J is TRBJ2-1, with TRBD1 as a possible D gene (6 bases). The CDR3 contains 13 residues. From germline, CDR1 is SEHNR and CDR2 FQNEAQ (reference sequence). Trimming pared 2 bases from V and 12 bases from J, leaving 14 bases between. The CDR3 DNA follows: TGTGCCAGCAGCTTATCAGGGGTCGTAGGGCAGTTCTTC. Translated, it gives CASSLSGVVGQFF.

This clonotype has more than one count but fewer than ten. This rearrangement joins TRBV3-1 to TRBJ2-3; 9 nucleotides line up with TRBD1. Trimming at V came to 1 base and at J to 4 bases, leaving 3 bases not matched to a gene. CDR1 and CDR2 from the germline V gene are LGHDT and YNNKEL (reference sequence). CDR3 size: 15 residues. DNA of the CDR3: TGTGCCAGCAGCCAAGCCGGGACAGGGTCAGATACGCAGTATTTT. Encoded protein: CASSQAGTGSDTQYF.

Ten or more counts support this clonotype. The chain recombines TRBV4-3 with TRBJ1-2; D gene uncertain. V dropped 1 base and J dropped 0 bases, with 12 bases sitting between them. CDR3 size: 16 residues. Germline V gene sequence: CDR1 LGHNA, CDR2 YSLEER. Here the CDR3 DNA reads TGCGCCAGCAGCCAAGCTTCGCTCTCAACTAACTATGGCTACACCTTC. Its translation: CASSQASLSTNYGYTF.

This clonotype was seen a handful of times. The rearrangement joins TRBV7-2 to TRBJ1-1, with a weak D call TRBD1 (5 bases). V lost 4 bases and J 6 bases, leaving 15 bases between the germline ends. The CDR3 length is 14 residues. Per germline, CDR1 SGHTA and CDR2 FQGNSA. This CDR3 reads CASSSLGGSAEAFF. For the CDR3, the DNA is TGTGCCAGCAGCTCCCTTGGGGGTAGCGCTGAAGCTTTCTTT.

The table lists this clonotype with many counts. The chain uses TRBV10-3 and TRBJ2-5; perhaps TRBD2 as D (5 bases). Germline loops: CDR1 ENHRY, CDR2 SYGVKD. With 3 bases removed from V and 4 bases from J, the gap between germline ends came to 12 bases. This CDR3 spans 14 amino acids. The CDR3 DNA reads TGTGCCATCAGTGAATCGGGGATTGGAGAGACCCAGTACTTC. Its translation: CAISESGIGETQYF.

This chain connects TRBV7-2 to TRBJ1-1, with D unresolved. Germline CDR1 is SGHTA and CDR2 is FQGNSA. This CDR3 region has 11 residues. Deletions cut 8 bases from V and 6 bases from J, with 10 bases between. CDR3 protein: CASRRGSEAFF. The CDR3 DNA follows: TGTGCCAGCCGGCGGGGTTCTGAAGCTTTCTTT.

CDR3 nucleotide sequence: TGTGCCAGCAGCCGCCAGGCAGCGTATAGCTATGGCTACACCTTC. Translated, it gives CASSRQAAYSYGYTF. The chain uses TRBV7-2 and TRBJ1-2, with D unresolved. The CDR3 is made up of 15 amino acids. The V gene lost 5 bases and the J gene lost 4 bases, with 17 bases spanning the gap. CDR1 is SGHTA and CDR2 is FQGNSA in the germline V gene.

The chain is built from TRBV29-1 and TRBJ2-4, with TRBD1 as a possible D gene (6 bases). The CDR3 has 13 amino acids. Germline V gene lookup returns CDR1 SQVTM and CDR2 ANQGSEA. V gave up 3 bases and J gave up 13 bases, with 19 bases separating them. In DNA, the CDR3 is TGCAGCGTTGATAGCCAGGGGAGCAATGAGCAGTACTTC. Encoded protein: CSVDSQGSNEQYF.

This chain joins TRBV27 and TRBJ1-1; D ambiguous. The V and J ends lost 8 bases and 1 base respectively, with 11 bases between them. This CDR3 has 13 amino acids. The V gene's germline CDR1 is MNHEY and CDR2 SMNVEV (reference sequence). CDR3 sequence (DNA): TGTGCCAGCGCTAGAAAGGGGAACACTGAAGCTTTCTTT. Amino acids: CASARKGNTEAFF.

Only a few counts were recorded for this clonotype. The V gene is TRBV28, the J gene TRBJ1-1, with 7 bases matching TRBD1. This CDR3 spans 14 amino acids. Germline loops: CDR1 MDHEN, CDR2 SYDVKM. The chain's CDR3 is CAGRAGGGVTEAFF. The CDR3 DNA follows: TGTGCGGGCCGGGCAGGGGGTGGTGTCACTGAAGCTTTCTTT.

The CDR3, as DNA: TGTGCCAGCAGCTTAGTTCGGGGGCCCCCCTACAATGAGCAGTACTTC. Translating it yields CASSLVRGPPYNEQYF. This rearrangement joins TRBV7-2 to TRBJ2-5; D tentatively reads TRBD1 or TRBD2 (6 bases each). CDR1 is SGHTA, CDR2 FQGNSA, per germline. The V end lost 1 base, the J end lost 11 bases, and 23 bases lay between the germline ends. The CDR3 runs 16 residues.

V is TRBV20-1 and J is TRBJ2-5; TRBD1 might be the D (6 bases). V shed 4 bases and J shed 5 bases, with 20 bases lying between them. The CDR3 sequence is 15 residues long. Germline-derived CDR1 and CDR2 are DFQATT and SNEGSKA (reference sequence). The CDR3 spells CSAISPRGTGETQYF. DNA for the CDR3: TGCAGTGCTATATCCCCAAGGGGGACGGGGGAGACCCAGTACTTC.

V and J are TRBV20-1 and TRBJ2-1; D not certain. The CDR3 length is 14 residues. Germline CDR1 reads DFQATT; CDR2 reads SNEGSKA (reference sequence). Trimming took 0 bases from V and 7 from J, leaving 13 bases between them. The CDR3 DNA reads TGCAGTGCTAGAGATCCTCTATATATAAATGAGCAGTTCTTC. It translates to CSARDPLYINEQFF.

J is TRBJ2-5 and V is TRBV21-1. TRBV21-1 is designated a pseudogene. The CDR3 loop spans 11 amino acids. The CDR3 loop reads CATSGAGAQYF. In DNA form, the CDR3 reads TGTGCCACCTCAGGAGCTGGGGCCCAGTACTTC.